The 18 T cell receptor beta chains in this list originate from one sample, sequenced in a study of high-grade serous ovarian cancer treatment subgroups. Tumor samples were taken before definitive surgery or chemotherapy. Here immunoSEQ multiplex PCR was the method, and the copy in TCRdb shows in-frame clones only, minus some. The data show about 1,200 clones, more than 70% seen once. The specimen sequenced was tumor tissue. The origin of the receptors is a human donor with high-grade serous ovarian cancer.

This chain links TRBV7-2 with TRBJ1-3; perhaps TRBD1 as D (6 bases). The germline CDR1 and CDR2 sequences are SGHTA and FQGNSA. V was trimmed by 1 base and J by 0 bases, leaving 13 bases between them. The CDR3 is 17 residues long. DNA of the CDR3: TGTGCCAGCAGCTTAGGGGGACAAGGAATCTCTGGAAACACCATATATTTT. Protein product: CASSLGGQGISGNTIYF.

This chain uses TRBV7-2 with TRBJ2-5; D uncertain. V was cut by 3 bases and J by 5 bases, with 7 bases left in between. Germline loops: CDR1 SGHTA, CDR2 FQGNSA. The CDR3 is 12 residues long. CDR3: CASSFGLETQYF. CDR3 in DNA: TGTGCCAGCAGCTTTGGATTGGAGACCCAGTACTTC.

The chain employs TRBV4-3 and TRBJ2-5, with a weak D call TRBD2 (5 bases). The V end lost 0 bases, the J end lost 10 bases, and 15 bases lay between the germline ends. The CDR3 extends over 14 amino acids. The germline V gene has CDR1 LGHNA and CDR2 YSLEER. The CDR3 protein is CASSQDASSPLQYF. DNA of the CDR3: TGCGCCAGCAGCCAAGACGCTAGCAGCCCGCTCCAGTACTTC.

This clone has a handful of counts. The sample holds other DNA sequences that translate to the same CDR3. This chain uses TRBV28 with TRBJ2-7, with D possibly TRBD2 on 6 matching bases. The length of the CDR3 is 15 residues. Germline V lookup: CDR1 MDHEN, CDR2 SYDVKM. Trimming stripped 5 bases from V and 1 base from J, with 15 bases between. Written as DNA, the CDR3 is TGTGCCAGCAGTCCTCCGGGACTCCCGTCCTACGAGCAGTACTTC. Its translation: CASSPPGLPSYEQYF.

This clone appeared a few times. This rearrangement joins TRBV28 to TRBJ2-1; 7 nucleotides match TRBD2. The CDR3 totals 15 residues. The V and J ends lost 2 bases and 6 bases, in that order; junction bases with no gene match: 7. Germline V CDR1 and CDR2: MDHEN, SYDVKM. DNA for the CDR3: TGTGCCAGCAGTTTACCGGGACTACCTTCCAATGAGCAGTTCTTC. This sequence encodes CASSLPGLPSNEQFF.

This clone appeared once. V and J are TRBV7-9 and TRBJ1-3, with D maybe TRBD1 (6 bases). Per the germline V gene, CDR1 is SEHNR and CDR2 is FQNEAQ (reference sequence). The germline V and J ends were trimmed by 4 bases and 2 bases, with 9 bases remaining between them. This CDR3 spans 14 amino acids. The CDR3 reads CASSSTGTGNTIYF. CDR3 in DNA: TGTGCCAGCAGCTCTACAGGGACTGGAAACACCATATATTTT.

This clone was seen just once. The chain uses TRBV4-1 and TRBJ1-6; TRBD1 aligns across 12 bases. With 1 base clipped from V and 9 bases from J, the junction kept 1 base outside the gene matches. The CDR3 spans 15 residues. The germline gives CDR1 MGHRA, CDR2 YSYEKL. CDR3 amino acids: CASSQGDRGPSPLHF. The CDR3 DNA sequence: TGCGCCAGCAGCCAAGGGGACAGGGGGCCTTCACCCCTCCACTTT.

V gene TRBV19 combines with J gene TRBJ2-7; 9 bases fit TRBD2. This CDR3 is built from 13 residues. From germline, CDR1 is LNHDA and CDR2 SQIVND (reference sequence). J was trimmed by 3 bases and V by 5 bases; bases with no gene match: 2. The CDR3 nucleotides read TGTGCCAGTAGTGCTAGCGGGAACTACGAGCAGTACTTC. It specifies CASSASGNYEQYF.

The chain carries TRBV28 and TRBJ2-5; TRBD1 is a possible D gene (6 bases). The CDR3 is 15 residues long. Germline V lookup: CDR1 MDHEN, CDR2 SYDVKM. The V end was cut by 5 bases, the J end by 2 bases, with 15 bases between. The CDR3 sequence is CASSIPGTPQETQYF. As DNA, the CDR3 is TGTGCCAGCAGTATTCCCGGGACACCTCAAGAGACCCAGTACTTC. Full variable domain (outside the CDR3, taken from reference TRBV28 and TRBJ2-5): DVKVTQSSRYLVKRTGEKVFLECVQDMDHENMFWYRQDPGLGLRLIYFSYDVKMKEKGDIPEGYSVSREKKERFSLILESASTNQTSMYLCASSIPGTPQETQYFGPGTRLLVL.

V usage is TRBV21-1 and J usage is TRBJ2-2. TRBV21-1 is designated a pseudogene. This CDR3 region has 13 residues. CDR3 nucleotides: TGTGCCAGCAGCAAACGCCCTTTTTGGGAGCTGTTTTTT. This gives the protein CASSKRPFWELFF.

The J gene is TRBJ2-2, the V gene TRBV7-9; D gene ambiguous. V was pared by 3 bases and J by 4 bases, with 3 bases between. Germline V gene data show CDR1 as SEHNR and CDR2 as FQNEAQ (reference sequence). The CDR3 extends over 12 amino acids. CDR3 sequence: CASSLVTGELFF. CDR3 sequence (DNA): TGTGCCAGCAGCTTGGTCACCGGGGAGCTGTTTTTT. Together with reference TRBV7-9 and TRBJ2-2, the CDR3 gives the full variable domain: DTGVSQNPRHKITKRGQNVTFRCDPISEHNRLYWYRQTLGQGPEFLTYFQNEAQLEKSRLLSDRFSAERPKGSFSTLEIQRTEQGDSAMYLCASSLVTGELFFGEGSRLTVL.

V usage is TRBV7-9 and J usage is TRBJ2-2; TRBD1 is a possible D gene (6 bases). Germline loops: CDR1 SEHNR, CDR2 FQNEAQ (reference sequence). The CDR3 runs to 17 residues. Trimming shortened V by 4 bases and J by 6 bases, and 21 bases separated the two germline ends. CDR3 residues: CASSSTGYPSGSGELFF. CDR3 nucleotide sequence: TGTGCCAGCAGCTCAACAGGGTACCCGAGTGGATCCGGGGAGCTGTTTTTT.

The chain has TRBV7-9 and TRBJ2-5, with D perhaps TRBD2 (5 bases). The germline CDR1 and CDR2 sequences are SEHNR and FQNEAQ (reference sequence). The CDR3 is 17 amino acids. V lost 10 bases and J lost 3, with 27 bases in between. The CDR3 spells CATQLPLASRPEETQYF. The CDR3 region has the DNA TGTGCCACCCAGCTCCCCTTAGCGTCCCGTCCGGAAGAGACCCAGTACTTC.

The J gene is TRBJ2-3, the V gene TRBV5-1; TRBD2 aligns across 15 bases. Germline assignment: CDR1 SGHRS and CDR2 YFSETQ. This CDR3 region has 17 residues. J gave up 5 bases and V 4 bases, and 8 bases lay outside the gene matches. CDR3 loop: CASSPGLAGGEGDTQYF. The CDR3, as DNA: TGCGCCAGCAGCCCGGGACTAGCGGGAGGCGAAGGAGATACGCAGTATTTT.

The chain is built from TRBV5-1 and TRBJ2-3; D is possibly TRBD2 (5 bases). Germline CDR1 is SGHRS and CDR2 is YFSETQ. V was pared by 0 bases and J by 4 bases, with 12 bases between. The length of the CDR3 is 15 residues. This CDR3 is CASSLERPGPDTQYF. The CDR3 DNA reads as TGCGCCAGCAGCTTGGAGCGGCCCGGACCAGATACGCAGTATTTT.

The table lists this clone with a count of one. This chain links TRBV28 with TRBJ2-5; D perhaps matches TRBD1 (5 bases). The V end lost 6 bases, the J end lost 4 bases, and 18 bases lay between the germline ends. This CDR3 spans 15 amino acids. From germline, CDR1 is MDHEN and CDR2 SYDVKM. Written as DNA, the CDR3 is TGTGCCAGCAGCCCCCCAGGGATCCCCCCAGAGACCCAGTACTTC. Its translation: CASSPPGIPPETQYF.

The chain employs TRBV27 and TRBJ1-5; TRBD1 might be the D (5 bases). The ends were cut back, 4 bases at V and 6 bases at J, with 13 bases in the middle. The CDR3 spans 14 residues. The V gene's germline CDR1 is MNHEY and CDR2 SMNVEV (reference sequence). Here the CDR3 reads CASSSDWGGQPQHF. CDR3 nucleotide sequence: TGTGCCAGCAGTTCCGATTGGGGGGGTCAGCCCCAGCATTTT.

The V and J genes are TRBV28 and TRBJ1-4; 8 bases map to TRBD1. The CDR3 sequence is 15 residues long. The J segment lost 7 bases and the V segment lost 6 bases, leaving 10 bases of the junction unmatched. Germline-derived CDR1 and CDR2 are MDHEN and SYDVKM. Here the CDR3 reads CASSTEGQEGEKLFF. The CDR3 region has the DNA TGTGCCAGCAGCACCGAGGGACAGGAAGGTGAAAAACTGTTTTTT.